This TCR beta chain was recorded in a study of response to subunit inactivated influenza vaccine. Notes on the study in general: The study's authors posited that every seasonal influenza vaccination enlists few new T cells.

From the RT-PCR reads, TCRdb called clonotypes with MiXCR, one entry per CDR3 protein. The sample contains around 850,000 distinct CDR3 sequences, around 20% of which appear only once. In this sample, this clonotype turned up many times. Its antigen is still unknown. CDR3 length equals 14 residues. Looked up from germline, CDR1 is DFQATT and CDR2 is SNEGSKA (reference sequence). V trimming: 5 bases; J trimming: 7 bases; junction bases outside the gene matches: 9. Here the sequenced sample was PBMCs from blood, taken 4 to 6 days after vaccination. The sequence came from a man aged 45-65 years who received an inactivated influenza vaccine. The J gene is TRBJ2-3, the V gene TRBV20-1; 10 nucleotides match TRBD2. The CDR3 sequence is CSAFQAGGPNTQYF. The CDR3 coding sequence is TGCAGTGCTTTCCAAGCGGGGGGGCCAAATACGCAGTATTTT.